This T cell receptor (beta chain) was sequenced in a study of blood T cells in healthy people across ages. The germline gives CDR1 MNHEY, CDR2 SVGAGI. Trimming cost V 0 bases and J 2 bases; bases outside gene matches: 7. The CDR3 spans 17 residues. Sample-barcoded 5' priming and a J-beta primer mix drove a second PCR of 7 to 11 cycles. Every molecule of cDNA carried a tag from a template-switch adaptor with 12 random nucleotides. MiXCR, applied by TCRdb to the 5' RACE reads, yields one record per CDR3 protein. Counted here are some 690,000 distinct CDR3 sequences, approximately 21% occurring once; the ten biggest clones make up under 25%. This clonotype has more than one count but fewer than ten. The antigen is not known. Notes on the study in general: A greater number of naive CD4+ cells and higher diversity distinguished long-lived donors from aged donors. Any conclusive comparison of naive versus antigen-experienced cells was prevented by using unsorted PBMCs.

Sequencing used blood. This chain links TRBV6-5 with TRBJ1-5; 7 bases agree with TRBD1. This sequence was found in a man between 65 and 85 years old in good health. CDR3 residues: CASSYSLTGDGNQPQHF. The CDR3 DNA is TGTGCCAGCAGTTACTCTCTTACAGGGGATGGCAATCAGCCCCAGCATTTT.